This T cell receptor (beta chain) comes out of a study of a mutant IDH1 vaccine in newly diagnosed glioma. As for the study in general: Treated individuals were about 60% male and approximately 38% female, averaging roughly 43 years of age. The therapy given earlier, which was standard therapy, consisted of radiotherapy, temozolomide, or both, and most of the patients received both.

Germline V gene sequence: CDR1 MNHEY, CDR2 SVGAGI. The J segment lost 8 bases and the V segment lost 2 bases, leaving 3 bases of the junction unmatched. This CDR3 has 14 amino acids. Time point indicated: baseline, week 1 (first vaccination visit). The treatment here: pre-vaccination baseline after standard-of-care therapy. Sequencing was performed with immunoSEQ multiplex PCR; in TCRdb, only in-frame clones are kept and a portion is missing. The sample has tens of thousands of clones, 60% to 85% seen once. The chain joins TRBV6-5 to TRBJ2-1; 10 positions agree with TRBD2. The TCR comes from a woman in her thirties or forties with glioma. Sequenced here: PBMCs, sampled from a glioma patient treated with radiotherapy, temozolomide or both. Written as DNA, the CDR3 is TGTGCCAGCAGTTACGGGCTAGCGGGGGATGAGCAGTTCTTC. Amino acid sequence: CASSYGLAGDEQFF.